These 13 T cell receptor beta chains originate from one sample sequenced in a study of blood T cell repertoires in COVID-19. Method: immunoSEQ multiplex PCR; TCRdb's copy keeps in-frame clones and lacks some. The table includes over 200,000 clones, roughly 87% detected once. The sequenced material came from peripheral blood. The receptor source for this set is a woman aged 18-29 years who had recovered from COVID-19.

The V gene is TRBV19, the J gene TRBJ2-7; 7 positions agree with TRBD1. Germline CDR1 reads LNHDA; CDR2 reads SQIVND (reference sequence). J lost 6 bases, V lost 4 bases, and 6 bases had no gene match. The CDR3 sequence is 13 residues long. This CDR3 is CASSSTGAGEQYF. Written as DNA, the CDR3 is TGTGCCAGTAGTAGCACAGGGGCAGGCGAGCAGTACTTC. The full variable domain, its missing parts supplied by reference TRBV19 and TRBJ2-7, is DGGITQSPKYLFRKEGQNVTLSCEQNLNHDAMYWYRQDPGQGLRLIYYSQIVNDFQKGDIAEGYSVSREKKESFPLTVTSAQKNPTAFYLCASSSTGAGEQYFGPGTRLTVT.

The chain employs TRBV6-4 and TRBJ1-1, with D hard to call. There are 14 residues in the CDR3. Germline V gene lookup returns CDR1 MRHNA and CDR2 SNTAGT. The V and J ends lost 0 bases and 4 bases respectively, with 9 bases between them. CDR3 amino acids: CASSDSMGGTEAFF. CDR3 nucleotide sequence: TGTGCCAGCAGTGACTCGATGGGAGGCACTGAAGCTTTCTTT.

The J gene is TRBJ2-5, the V gene TRBV5-1; a possible D gene is TRBD1 (5 bases). The length of the CDR3 is 13 residues. Germline V gene data show CDR1 as SGHRS and CDR2 as YFSETQ. Trimming removed 4 bases from V and 3 bases from J, with 10 bases in between. The chain's CDR3 is CASSTVREETQYF. The CDR3 DNA is TGCGCCAGCAGCACCGTCAGGGAAGAGACCCAGTACTTC.

The chain links TRBV14 to TRBJ2-7; tentatively, D is TRBD1 (6 bases). Trimming took off 3 bases at V and 6 bases at J, with 18 bases between the two ends. Germline V gives CDR1 SGHDN, CDR2 FVKESK. This CDR3 contains 15 residues. The CDR3 DNA follows: TGTGCCAGCAGCCATCAAGGGGGATCGAGCGGCGAGCAGTACTTC. Amino acids: CASSHQGGSSGEQYF.

For the CDR3, the DNA is TGTGCCAGCAGCCCGGCGGGACAGGGCAATCAGCCCCAGCATTTT. The encoded protein is CASSPAGQGNQPQHF. J is TRBJ1-5 and V is TRBV9, with 8 nucleotides matching TRBD1. Germline V lookup: CDR1 SGDLS, CDR2 YYNGEE. With 4 bases clipped from V and 2 bases from J, the junction kept 5 bases outside the gene matches. The CDR3 runs 15 residues.

The sample holds one count of this clone. The rearrangement uses TRBV9 and TRBJ2-5, with D perhaps TRBD2 (5 bases). Germline lookup yields CDR1 SGDLS and CDR2 YYNGEE. The CDR3 consists of 14 residues. V lost 0 bases and J lost 2, with 8 bases in between. CDR3: CASSVAAGQETQYF. DNA for the CDR3: TGTGCCAGCAGCGTAGCGGCGGGTCAAGAGACCCAGTACTTC.

The V gene is TRBV6-5, the J gene TRBJ2-3; TRBD2 might be the D (5 bases). In germline, CDR1 is MNHEY, CDR2 SVGAGI. The CDR3 has 14 residues. Trimming cost V 0 bases and J 4 bases, with 8 bases left between them. CDR3 nucleotides: TGTGCCAGCAGTTACTCGTGGGAGCCAGATACGCAGTATTTT. It is translated as CASSYSWEPDTQYF.

This clone was seen only a few times. This chain uses TRBV28 with TRBJ2-2, with D perhaps TRBD2 (5 bases). CDR1 MDHEN and CDR2 SYDVKM come from the germline V gene. The CDR3 is 15 residues long. Trimming shortened V by 1 base and J by 4 bases, and 10 bases separated the two germline ends. CDR3 protein: CASSLLGGLTGELFF. CDR3 coding DNA: TGTGCCAGCAGTTTATTAGGAGGTCTCACCGGGGAGCTGTTTTTT.

The chain joins TRBV3-1 (or the pseudogene TRBV3-2) to TRBJ2-2; 11 positions match TRBD1. CDR1 and CDR2 (germline): LGHDT, YNNKEL (reference sequence). The CDR3 runs to 15 residues. With V trimmed by 5 bases and J by 6 bases, 5 bases remained unmatched. CDR3 in DNA: TGTGCCAGCAGCGGGACAGGGGGAGGACCCGGGGAGCTGTTTTTT. Translated: CASSGTGGGPGELFF.

The chain combines TRBV7-6 with TRBJ1-3, with a tentative D call TRBD1 (6 bases). This CDR3 region has 20 residues. Germline V gene data show CDR1 as SGHVS and CDR2 as FNYEAQ. V was clipped by 1 base and J by 0 bases, with 22 bases between them. As DNA, the CDR3 is TGTGCCAGCAGCTTAGAGGCAGCAGGGGCGGAGGCACTCTCTGGAAACACCATATATTTT. This codes for CASSLEAAGAEALSGNTIYF.

This clone was seen only once. The chain recombines TRBV12-3 or TRBV12-4 with TRBJ2-1; weak D call: TRBD2 (6 bases). V was clipped by 3 bases and J by 6 bases, with 9 bases between them. This CDR3 has 13 amino acids. In nucleotides, the CDR3 is TGTGCCAGCAGTTTGGCGGGGCTCAATGAGCAGTTCTTC. Translating gives CASSLAGLNEQFF.

This clone was detected only once. The J gene is TRBJ2-7, the V gene TRBV28; 9 bases map to TRBD2. Losses at the gene ends were 10 bases for V and 3 bases for J; bases not matched to a gene: 7. Germline V gene sequence: CDR1 MDHEN, CDR2 SYDVKM. CDR3 size: 13 residues. CDR3 sequence: CATRLTSGYEQYF. The CDR3 DNA reads as TGTGCCACCCGGTTGACTAGCGGCTACGAGCAGTACTTC. Variable domain in full (rest from reference TRBV28 and TRBJ2-7): DVKVTQSSRYLVKRTGEKVFLECVQDMDHENMFWYRQDPGLGLRLIYFSYDVKMKEKGDIPEGYSVSREKKERFSLILESASTNQTSMYLCATRLTSGYEQYFGPGTRLTVT.

The table lists this clone with a few counts. The chain links TRBV25-1 to TRBJ2-1; D might be TRBD1 (6 bases). Germline CDR1 reads MGHDK; CDR2 reads SYGVNS. The germline V and J ends were trimmed by 2 bases and 0 bases, with 14 bases remaining between them. This CDR3 spans 17 amino acids. The CDR3 loop is CASSEQGGLSSYNEQFF. The CDR3 DNA reads as TGTGCCAGCAGTGAACAAGGGGGTTTATCCTCCTACAATGAGCAGTTCTTC. The entire variable domain, with the rest obtained from reference TRBV25-1 and TRBJ2-1, is as follows: EADIYQTPRYLVIGTGKKITLECSQTMGHDKMYWYQQDPGMELHLIHYSYGVNSTEKGDLSSESTVSRIRTEHFPLTLESARPSHTSQYLCASSEQGGLSSYNEQFFGPGTRLTVL.